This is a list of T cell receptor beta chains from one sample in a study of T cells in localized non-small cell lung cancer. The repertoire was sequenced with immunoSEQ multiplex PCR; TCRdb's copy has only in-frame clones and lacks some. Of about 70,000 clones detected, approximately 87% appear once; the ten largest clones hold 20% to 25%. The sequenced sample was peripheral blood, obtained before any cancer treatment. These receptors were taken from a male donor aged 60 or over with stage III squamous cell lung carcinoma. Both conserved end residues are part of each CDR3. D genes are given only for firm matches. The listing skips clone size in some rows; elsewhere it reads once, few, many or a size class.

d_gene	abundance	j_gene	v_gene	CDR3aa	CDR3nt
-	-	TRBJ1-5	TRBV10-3	CAISERGPDTAQPQHF	TGTGCCATCAGTGAGAGGGGTCCCGACACGGCGCAGCCCCAGCATTTT
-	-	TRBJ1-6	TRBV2	CASRTDPVGSPLHF	TGTGCCAGCAGGACCGACCCGGTGGGTTCACCCCTCCACTTT
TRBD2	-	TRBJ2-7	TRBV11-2	CASSSLTSGEIYEQYF	TGTGCCAGCAGCTCCTTGACTAGCGGGGAGATATACGAGCAGTACTTC
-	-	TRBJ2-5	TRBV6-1	CASIASDYQETQYF	TGTGCCAGCATCGCGTCGGACTACCAAGAGACCCAGTACTTC
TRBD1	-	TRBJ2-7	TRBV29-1	CSVEDIGQAYEQYF	TGCAGCGTTGAAGATATAGGACAGGCCTACGAGCAGTACTTC
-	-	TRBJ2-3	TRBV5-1	CASSPADTQYF	TGCGCCAGCAGCCCAGCAGATACGCAGTATTTT
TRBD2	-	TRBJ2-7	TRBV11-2	CASSPGLAQGEQYF	TGTGCCAGCAGCCCCGGACTAGCGCAGGGCGAGCAGTACTTC
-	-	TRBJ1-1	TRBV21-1	CASSTYGTGKDRSTEAFF	TGTGCCAGCAGCACCTACGGGACAGGGAAAGATCGTTCCACTGAAGCTTTCTTT
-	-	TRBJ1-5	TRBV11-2	CASSPGTTISNQPQHF	TGTGCCAGCAGCCCCGGGACAACAATTAGCAATCAGCCCCAGCATTTT
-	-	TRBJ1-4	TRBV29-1	CSVEEGRQGGEKLFF	TGCAGCGTTGAAGAGGGAAGGCAGGGCGGAGAAAAACTGTTTTTT
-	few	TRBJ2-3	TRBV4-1	CASSQDSGQGIAPQYF	TGCGCCAGCAGCCAAGATTCGGGTCAGGGGATTGCCCCGCAGTATTTT
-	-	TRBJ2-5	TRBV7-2	CASSPGGPQETQYF	TGTGCCAGCAGCCCTGGGGGGCCCCAAGAGACCCAGTACTTC
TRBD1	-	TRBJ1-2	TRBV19	CASSKTGTGVYGYTF	TGTGCCAGTAGTAAAACCGGGACAGGGGTGTATGGCTACACCTTC
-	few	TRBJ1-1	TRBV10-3	CAIRPGPLLRNTEAFF	TGTGCCATCAGACCGGGCCCCTTACTGAGGAACACTGAAGCTTTCTTT
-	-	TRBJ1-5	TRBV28	CASTVVGNQPQHF	TGTGCCAGCACTGTTGTGGGCAATCAGCCCCAGCATTTT
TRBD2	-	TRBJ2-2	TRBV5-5	CASSQGLAGFGELFF	TGTGCCAGCAGCCAGGGACTAGCGGGGTTTGGGGAGCTGTTTTTT
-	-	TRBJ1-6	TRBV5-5	CASSLEGGGSPLHF	TGTGCCAGCAGCTTGGAAGGGGGAGGTTCACCCCTCCACTTT
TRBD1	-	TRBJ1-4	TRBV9	CASNRGGNEKLFF	TGTGCCAGTAACAGGGGAGGTAATGAAAAACTGTTTTTT
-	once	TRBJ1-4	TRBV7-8	CASRFLTGQNGEKLFF	TGTGCCAGCAGATTTCTTACAGGGCAGAACGGTGAAAAACTGTTTTTT
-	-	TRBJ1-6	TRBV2	CASTEGNSPLHF	TGTGCCAGCACAGAGGGGAATTCACCCCTCCACTTT
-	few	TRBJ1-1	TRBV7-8	CASSQQLNTEAFF	TGTGCCAGCAGTCAACAGCTGAACACTGAAGCTTTCTTT
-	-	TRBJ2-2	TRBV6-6	CASRRGFTGELFF	TGTGCCAGCCGGAGGGGGTTCACCGGGGAGCTGTTTTTT
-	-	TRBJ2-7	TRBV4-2	CASSSTGTGSYEQYF	TGTGCCAGCAGCTCAACAGGGACGGGGTCCTACGAGCAGTACTTC
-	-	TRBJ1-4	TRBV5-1	CASSFSGKGVDEKLFF	TGCGCCAGCAGCTTTAGCGGAAAGGGAGTCGATGAAAAACTGTTTTTT
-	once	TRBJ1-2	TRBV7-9	CASSGTIANYGYTF	TGTGCCAGCAGCGGGACAATCGCTAACTATGGCTACACCTTC
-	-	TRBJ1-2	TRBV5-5	CASSLDGAPSGYTF	TGTGCCAGCAGCTTGGACGGGGCCCCAAGTGGCTACACCTTC
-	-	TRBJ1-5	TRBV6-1	CASIQGLVGLQPQHF	TGTGCCAGCATCCAAGGCCTGGTTGGGTTGCAGCCCCAGCATTTT
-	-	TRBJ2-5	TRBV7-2	CASSLGFATGAETQYF	TGTGCCAGCAGCTTAGGTTTCGCAACAGGTGCGGAGACCCAGTACTTC
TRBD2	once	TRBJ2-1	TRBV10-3	CATRSGIYNEQFF	TGTGCCACCCGGAGCGGGATCTACAATGAGCAGTTCTTC
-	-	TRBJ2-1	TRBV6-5	CASSYEGRSYNEQFF	TGTGCCAGCAGTTACGAGGGTAGGTCCTACAATGAGCAGTTCTTC
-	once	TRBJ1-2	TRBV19	CASSIQTSAGWENYGYTF	TGTGCCAGTAGTATCCAAACCTCCGCCGGCTGGGAGAACTATGGCTACACCTTC
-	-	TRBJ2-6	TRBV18	CASSLSWAGVSGANVLTF	TGTGCCAGCTCACTCTCCTGGGCAGGCGTCTCTGGGGCCAACGTCCTGACTTTC
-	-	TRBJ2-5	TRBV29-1	CSGGTAFSETQYF	TGCAGCGGCGGGACAGCCTTTTCCGAGACCCAGTACTTC
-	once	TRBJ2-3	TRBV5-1	CASSLVLSTDTQYF	TGCGCCAGCAGCTTGGTACTTAGCACAGATACGCAGTATTTT
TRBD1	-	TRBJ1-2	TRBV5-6	CASSLRLTGNYGYTF	TGTGCCAGCAGCTTGAGGTTGACAGGGAACTATGGCTACACCTTC
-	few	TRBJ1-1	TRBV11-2	CASSPGGGNKGFF	TGTGCCAGCAGCCCCGGGGGCGGAAACAAAGGTTTCTTT
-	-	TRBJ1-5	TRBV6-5	CASRQGGNQPQHF	TGTGCCAGCAGACAGGGCGGCAATCAGCCCCAGCATTTT
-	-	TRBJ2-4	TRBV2	CASRGLGAPRVLAKNIQYF	TGTGCCAGCAGGGGGTTAGGGGCCCCCAGAGTTTTAGCCAAAAACATTCAGTACTTC
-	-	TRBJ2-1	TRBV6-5	CASSYPGMGNEQFF	TGTGCCAGCAGTTACCCGGGTATGGGCAATGAGCAGTTCTTC
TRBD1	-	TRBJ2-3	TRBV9	CASSGTGGLTDTQYF	TGTGCCAGCAGCGGGACAGGTGGTTTGACGGATACGCAGTATTTT
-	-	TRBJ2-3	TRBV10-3	CAISGGPSTDTQYF	TGTGCCATCAGTGGGGGACCCAGCACAGATACGCAGTATTTT
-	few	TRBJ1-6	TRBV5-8	CASSLNDRSSPLHF	TGTGCCAGCAGCCTCAACGACAGGAGTTCACCCCTCCACTTT
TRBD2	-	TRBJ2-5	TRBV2	CASTGGGLHQETQYF	TGTGCCAGCACCGGGGGGGGACTGCACCAAGAGACCCAGTACTTC
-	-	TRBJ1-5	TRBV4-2	CASSQARGVNQPQHF	TGTGCCAGCAGCCAAGCCCGGGGGGTTAATCAGCCCCAGCATTTT
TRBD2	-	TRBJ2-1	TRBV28	CASSSTSGGSYYNEQFF	TGTGCCAGCAGTTCGACTAGCGGGGGGTCCTACTACAATGAGCAGTTCTTC
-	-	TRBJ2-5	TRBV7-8	CASSSYRGRETQYF	TGTGCCAGCAGCTCTTATCGGGGACGGGAGACCCAGTACTTC
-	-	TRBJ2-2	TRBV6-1	CASSGGPLHTGELFF	TGTGCCAGCAGTGGGGGTCCCCTCCACACCGGGGAGCTGTTTTTT
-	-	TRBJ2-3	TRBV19	CASSVGGGTSDTQYF	TGTGCCAGTAGTGTGGGAGGGGGCACATCAGATACGCAGTATTTT
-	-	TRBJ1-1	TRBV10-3	CAISASSWRHEAFF	TGTGCCATCAGTGCTTCTTCATGGCGGCATGAAGCTTTCTTT
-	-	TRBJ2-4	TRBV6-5	CASMAGRSKNIQYF	TGTGCCAGCATGGCAGGGCGGTCCAAAAACATTCAGTACTTC
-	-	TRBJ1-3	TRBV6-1	CASRATGSGNTIYF	TGTGCCAGCAGGGCCACAGGGTCTGGAAACACCATATATTTT
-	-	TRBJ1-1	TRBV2	CAVGQNTEAFF	TGTGCGGTCGGCCAGAACACTGAAGCTTTCTTT
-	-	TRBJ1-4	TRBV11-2	CASSLVTGTNEKLFF	TGTGCCAGCAGCTTAGTAACGGGAACTAATGAAAAACTGTTTTTT
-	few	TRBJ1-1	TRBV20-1	CSADGHTEAFF	TGCAGTGCCGATGGACACACTGAAGCTTTCTTT